This TCR beta chain was identified in a study of blood T cells in healthy people across ages. Study overall: T cells yielded about one barcoded beta molecule per two cells through template switching.

The total RNA that was extracted per sample amounted to at least 5 micrograms. Concerning this clonotype itself: No antigen is known for it.

The second PCR ran roughly 7 to 12 cycles with a sample-barcoded 5' primer and J-beta primers. One entry per CDR3 protein results from TCRdb running MiXCR on the 5' RACE reads. The repertoire holds 1.5 million or so distinct CDR3 sequences, with about 42% as singletons. Broader study findings: With unsorted PBMCs, a conclusive comparison of naive versus antigen-experienced cells was not possible.

The CDR3 contains 14 residues. Germline V gene sequence: CDR1 DFQATT, CDR2 SNEGSKA (reference sequence). Trimming took 3 bases from V and 4 from J, leaving 10 bases between them. The receptor was derived from a woman aged 18-29 years in good health. The specimen was blood. This chain links TRBV20-1 with TRBJ2-6; a weak D match, TRBD1 (6 bases). CDR3 nucleotides: TGCAGTGCTAGCGAGGGACACGGGGCCAACGTCCTGACTTTC. Its protein is CSASEGHGANVLTF.